The T cell receptor (beta chain) described here comes from a study of T-cell memory formation after mild COVID-19. Study-wide points: Day 15 to 85 contractors were CD4/CD8 balanced; later expanders leaned CD4+. CD8+ contracting clones occupied EMRA, while CD4+ ones occupied mainly CM and EM. Unconfirmed was the SARS-CoV-2 specificity of second-wave clones that peaked on day 37.

TCRdb independently ran MiXCR on the 5' RACE reads; one entry per CDR3 protein. The data contain about 470,000 distinct CDR3 sequences, around a quarter of them seen just once; the ten biggest clones take up around an eighth. The CDR3 consists of 16 residues. V gave up 3 bases and J gave up 7 bases; unmatched junction bases: 6. Germline CDR1 is SEHNR and CDR2 is FQNEAQ (reference sequence). In its sample, this clonotype was seen a few times. Its antigen is unidentified. The receptor was isolated from an adult woman who had mild COVID-19 (a few samples of this study predate the infection). Cell type and time point are not known. This chain joins TRBV7-9 and TRBJ2-1, with 13 bases lining up with TRBD2. What was sequenced was PBMCs or a T cell subset sorted from them (not recorded which). The CDR3 loop is CASSLRGLAGVNEQFF. CDR3 coding DNA: TGTGCCAGCAGCTTGAGAGGACTAGCGGGAGTGAATGAGCAGTTCTTC.